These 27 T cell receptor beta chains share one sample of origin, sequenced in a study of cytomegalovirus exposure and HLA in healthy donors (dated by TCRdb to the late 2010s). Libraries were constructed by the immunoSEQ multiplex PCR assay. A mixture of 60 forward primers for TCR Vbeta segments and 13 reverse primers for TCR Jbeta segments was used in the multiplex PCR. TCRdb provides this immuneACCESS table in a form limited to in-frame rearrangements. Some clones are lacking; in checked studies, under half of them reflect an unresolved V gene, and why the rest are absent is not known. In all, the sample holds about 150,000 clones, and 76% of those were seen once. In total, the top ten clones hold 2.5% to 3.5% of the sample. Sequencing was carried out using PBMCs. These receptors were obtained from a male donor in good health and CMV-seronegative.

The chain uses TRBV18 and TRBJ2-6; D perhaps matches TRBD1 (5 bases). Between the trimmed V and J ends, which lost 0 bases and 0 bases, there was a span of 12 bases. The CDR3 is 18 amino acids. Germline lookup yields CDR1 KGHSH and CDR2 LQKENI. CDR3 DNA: TGTGCCAGCTCACCACCGCAGGGAATAACCTCTGGGGCCAACGTCCTGACTTTC. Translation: CASSPPQGITSGANVLTF.

CDR3 loop: CSVEGPTNEKLFF. The CDR3, as DNA: TGCAGCGTTGAAGGGCCAACTAATGAAAAACTGTTTTTT. The V call is TRBV29-1, the J call TRBJ1-4; D gene uncertain. The V end lost 1 base, the J end lost 0 bases, and 3 bases lay between the germline ends. There are 13 residues in the CDR3. Germline CDR1 is SQVTM and CDR2 is ANQGSEA.

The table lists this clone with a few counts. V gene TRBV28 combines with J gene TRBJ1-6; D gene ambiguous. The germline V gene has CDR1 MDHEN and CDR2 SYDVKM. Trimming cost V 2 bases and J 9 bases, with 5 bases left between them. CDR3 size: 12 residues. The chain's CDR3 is CASSLISSPLHF. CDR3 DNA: TGTGCCAGCAGTTTAATTAGTTCACCCCTCCACTTT.

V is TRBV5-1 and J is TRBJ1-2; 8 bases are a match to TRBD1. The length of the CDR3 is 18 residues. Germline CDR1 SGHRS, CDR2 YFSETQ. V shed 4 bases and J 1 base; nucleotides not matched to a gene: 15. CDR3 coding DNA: TGCGCCAGCAGCGAGAGCTGGGACAGGTACCGACTTAACTATGGCTACACCTTC. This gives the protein CASSESWDRYRLNYGYTF.

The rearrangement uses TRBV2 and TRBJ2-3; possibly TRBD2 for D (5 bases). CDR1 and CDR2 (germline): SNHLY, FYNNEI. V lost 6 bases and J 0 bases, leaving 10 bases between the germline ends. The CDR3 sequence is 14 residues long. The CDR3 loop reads CASREGLSTDTQYF. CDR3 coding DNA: TGTGCCAGCAGAGAGGGCCTTAGCACAGATACGCAGTATTTT.

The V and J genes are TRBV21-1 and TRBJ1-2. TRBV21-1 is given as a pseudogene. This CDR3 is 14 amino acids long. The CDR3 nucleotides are TGTGCCAGCAGCAAAGATGAGGCTCCAACGGGCTACACCTTC. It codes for CASSKDEAPTGYTF.

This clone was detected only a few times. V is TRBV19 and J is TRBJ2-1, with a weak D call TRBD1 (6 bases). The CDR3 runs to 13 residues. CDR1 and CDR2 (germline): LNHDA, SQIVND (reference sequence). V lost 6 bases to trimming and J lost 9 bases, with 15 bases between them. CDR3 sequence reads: CASRTLTGIEQFF. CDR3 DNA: TGTGCCAGTAGAACCTTAACAGGGATTGAGCAGTTCTTC.

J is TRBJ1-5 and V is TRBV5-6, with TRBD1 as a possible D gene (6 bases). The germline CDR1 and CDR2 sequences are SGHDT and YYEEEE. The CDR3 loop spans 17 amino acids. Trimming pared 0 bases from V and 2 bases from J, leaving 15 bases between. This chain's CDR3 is CASSLGPTGMGNQPQHF. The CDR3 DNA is TGTGCCAGCAGCTTGGGGCCTACAGGGATGGGCAATCAGCCCCAGCATTTT.

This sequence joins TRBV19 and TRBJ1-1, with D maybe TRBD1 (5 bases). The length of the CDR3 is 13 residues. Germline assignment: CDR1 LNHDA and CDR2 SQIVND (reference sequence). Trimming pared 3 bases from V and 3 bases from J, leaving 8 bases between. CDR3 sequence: CASSIRGYTEAFF. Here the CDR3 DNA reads TGTGCCAGTAGTATCCGGGGGTACACTGAAGCTTTCTTT.

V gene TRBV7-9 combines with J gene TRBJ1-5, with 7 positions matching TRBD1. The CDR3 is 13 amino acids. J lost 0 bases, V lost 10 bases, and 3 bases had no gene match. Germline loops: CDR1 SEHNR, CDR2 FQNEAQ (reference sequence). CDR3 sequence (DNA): TGTGCCATCCAGGGGGATAGCAATCAGCCCCAGCATTTT. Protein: CAIQGDSNQPQHF.

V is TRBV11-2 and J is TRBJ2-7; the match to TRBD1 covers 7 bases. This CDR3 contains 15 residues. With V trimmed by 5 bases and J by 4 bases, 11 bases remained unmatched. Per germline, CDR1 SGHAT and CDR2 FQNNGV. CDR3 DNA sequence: TGTGCCAGCAGCCCGATCAGGACAGGTCGTTACGAGCAGTACTTC. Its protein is CASSPIRTGRYEQYF.

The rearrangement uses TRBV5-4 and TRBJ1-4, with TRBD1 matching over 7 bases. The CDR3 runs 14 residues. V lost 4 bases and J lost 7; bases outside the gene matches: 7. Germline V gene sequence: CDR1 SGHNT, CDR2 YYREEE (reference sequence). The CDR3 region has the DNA TGTGCCAGCAGCCTGCAGGGGGTCGGTGAAAAACTGTTTTTT. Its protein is CASSLQGVGEKLFF.

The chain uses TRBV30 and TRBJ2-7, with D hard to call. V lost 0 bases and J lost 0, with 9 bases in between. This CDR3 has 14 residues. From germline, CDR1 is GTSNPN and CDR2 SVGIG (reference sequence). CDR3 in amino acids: CAWSVKISSYEQYF. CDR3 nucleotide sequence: TGTGCCTGGAGTGTAAAGATTAGCTCCTACGAGCAGTACTTC. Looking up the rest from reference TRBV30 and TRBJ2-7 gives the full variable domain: SQTIHQWPATLVQPVGSPLSLECTVEGTSNPNLYWYRQAAGRGLQLLFYSVGIGQISSEVPQNLSASRPQDRQFILSSKKLLLSDSGFYLCAWSVKISSYEQYFGPGTRLTVT.

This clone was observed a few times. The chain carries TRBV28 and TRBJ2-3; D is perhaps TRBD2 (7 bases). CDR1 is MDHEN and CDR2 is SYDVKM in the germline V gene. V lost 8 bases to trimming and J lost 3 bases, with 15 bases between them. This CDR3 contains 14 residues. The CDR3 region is CASSKGGVTDTQYF. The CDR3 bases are TGTGCCAGCTCTAAAGGGGGGGTGACAGATACGCAGTATTTT.

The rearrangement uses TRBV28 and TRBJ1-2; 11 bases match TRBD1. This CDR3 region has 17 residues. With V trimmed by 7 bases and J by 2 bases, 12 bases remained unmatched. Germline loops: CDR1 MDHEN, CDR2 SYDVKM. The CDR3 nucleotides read TGTGCCAGCACCACGTGGGGGACAGGGGGTGTAAACTATGGCTACACCTTC. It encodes CASTTWGTGGVNYGYTF.

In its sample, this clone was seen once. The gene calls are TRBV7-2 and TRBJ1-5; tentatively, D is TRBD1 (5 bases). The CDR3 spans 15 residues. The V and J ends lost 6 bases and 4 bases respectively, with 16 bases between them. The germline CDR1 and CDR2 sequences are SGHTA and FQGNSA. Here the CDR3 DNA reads TGTGCCAGCAGGGATCTAGGGGCAAGTAATCAGCCCCAGCATTTT. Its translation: CASRDLGASNQPQHF.

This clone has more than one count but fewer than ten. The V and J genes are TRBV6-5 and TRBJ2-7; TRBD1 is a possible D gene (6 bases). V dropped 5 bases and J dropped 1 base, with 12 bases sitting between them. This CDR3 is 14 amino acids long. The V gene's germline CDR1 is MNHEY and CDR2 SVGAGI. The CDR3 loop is CASSTDSTSYEQYF. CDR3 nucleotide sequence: TGTGCCAGCAGTACGGACAGCACATCCTACGAGCAGTACTTC.

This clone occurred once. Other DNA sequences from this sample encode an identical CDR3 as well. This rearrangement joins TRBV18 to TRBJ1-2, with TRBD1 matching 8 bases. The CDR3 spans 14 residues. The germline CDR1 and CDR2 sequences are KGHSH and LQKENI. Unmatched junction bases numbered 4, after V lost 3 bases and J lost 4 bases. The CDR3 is CASSPGTGVYGYTF. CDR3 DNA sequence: TGTGCCAGCTCACCCGGGACAGGAGTCTATGGCTACACCTTC.

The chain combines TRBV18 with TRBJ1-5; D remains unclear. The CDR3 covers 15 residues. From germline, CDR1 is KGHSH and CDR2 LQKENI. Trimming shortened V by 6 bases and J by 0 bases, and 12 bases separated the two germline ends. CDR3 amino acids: CASSLRTGSNQPQHF. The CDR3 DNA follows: TGTGCCAGCTCGCTCAGGACTGGTAGCAATCAGCCCCAGCATTTT.

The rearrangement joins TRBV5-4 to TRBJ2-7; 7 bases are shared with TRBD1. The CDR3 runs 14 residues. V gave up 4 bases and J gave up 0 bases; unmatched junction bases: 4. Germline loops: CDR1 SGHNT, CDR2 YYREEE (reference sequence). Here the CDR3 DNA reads TGTGCCAGCAGCACGGGACAGACCTCCTACGAGCAGTACTTC. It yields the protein CASSTGQTSYEQYF. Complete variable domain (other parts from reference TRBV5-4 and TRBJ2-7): ETGVTQSPTHLIKTRGQQVTLRCSSQSGHNTVSWYQQALGQGPQFIFQYYREEENGRGNFPPRFSGLQFPNYSSELNVNALELDDSALYLCASSTGQTSYEQYFGPGTRLTVT.

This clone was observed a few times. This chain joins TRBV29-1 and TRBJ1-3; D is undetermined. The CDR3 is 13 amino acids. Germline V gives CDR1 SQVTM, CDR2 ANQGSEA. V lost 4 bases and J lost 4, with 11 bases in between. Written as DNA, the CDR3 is TGCAGCGTTGTCTTGAAGCTGGGAAACACCATATATTTT. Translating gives CSVVLKLGNTIYF.

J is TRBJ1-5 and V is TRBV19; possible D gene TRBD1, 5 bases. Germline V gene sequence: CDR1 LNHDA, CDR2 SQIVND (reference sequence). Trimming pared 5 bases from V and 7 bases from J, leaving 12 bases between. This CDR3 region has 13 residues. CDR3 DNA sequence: TGTGCCAGTAGTTTACAGGTAGGCCAGCCCCAGCATTTT. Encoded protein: CASSLQVGQPQHF.

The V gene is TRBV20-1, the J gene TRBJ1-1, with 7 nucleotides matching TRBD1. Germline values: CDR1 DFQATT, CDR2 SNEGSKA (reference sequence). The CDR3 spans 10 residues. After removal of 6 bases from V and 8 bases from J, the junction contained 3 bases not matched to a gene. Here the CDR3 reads CSAPDREAFF. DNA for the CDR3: TGCAGTGCCCCGGACAGGGAAGCTTTCTTT.

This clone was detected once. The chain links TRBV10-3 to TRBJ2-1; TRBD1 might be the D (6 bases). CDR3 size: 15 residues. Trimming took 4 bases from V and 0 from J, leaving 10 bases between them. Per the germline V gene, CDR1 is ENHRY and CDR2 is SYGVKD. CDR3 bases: TGTGCCATCAGTGGTGGACAGAGCTCCTACAATGAGCAGTTCTTC. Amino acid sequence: CAISGGQSSYNEQFF.

The CDR3 here is CASSLGLAGVQETQYF. The CDR3 nucleotides read TGCGCCAGCAGCTTGGGACTAGCGGGGGTCCAAGAGACCCAGTACTTC. The rearrangement joins TRBV5-1 to TRBJ2-5; the match to TRBD2 covers 12 bases. CDR3 length: 16 residues. CDR1 and CDR2 from the germline V gene are SGHRS and YFSETQ. V lost 0 bases to trimming and J lost 1 base; unmatched junction nucleotides: 1.

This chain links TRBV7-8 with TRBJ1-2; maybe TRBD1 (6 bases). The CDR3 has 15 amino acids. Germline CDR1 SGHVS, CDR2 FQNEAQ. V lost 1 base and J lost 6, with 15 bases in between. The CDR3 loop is CASSLEQGFADGYTF. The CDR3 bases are TGTGCCAGCAGCTTAGAGCAGGGGTTCGCCGATGGCTACACCTTC.

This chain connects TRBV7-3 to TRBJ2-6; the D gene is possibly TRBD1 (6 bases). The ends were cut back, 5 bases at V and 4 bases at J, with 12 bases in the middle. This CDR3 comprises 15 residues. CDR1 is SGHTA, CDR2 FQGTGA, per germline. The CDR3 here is CASSIQGGGANVLTF. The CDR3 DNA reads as TGTGCCAGCAGCATACAGGGTGGCGGGGCCAACGTCCTGACTTTC. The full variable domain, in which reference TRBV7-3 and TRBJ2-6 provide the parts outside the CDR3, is GAGVSQTPSNKVTEKGKYVELRCDPISGHTALYWYRQSLGQGPEFLIYFQGTGAADDSGLPNDRFFAVRPEGSVSTLKIQRTERGDSAVYLCASSIQGGGANVLTFGAGSRLTVL.